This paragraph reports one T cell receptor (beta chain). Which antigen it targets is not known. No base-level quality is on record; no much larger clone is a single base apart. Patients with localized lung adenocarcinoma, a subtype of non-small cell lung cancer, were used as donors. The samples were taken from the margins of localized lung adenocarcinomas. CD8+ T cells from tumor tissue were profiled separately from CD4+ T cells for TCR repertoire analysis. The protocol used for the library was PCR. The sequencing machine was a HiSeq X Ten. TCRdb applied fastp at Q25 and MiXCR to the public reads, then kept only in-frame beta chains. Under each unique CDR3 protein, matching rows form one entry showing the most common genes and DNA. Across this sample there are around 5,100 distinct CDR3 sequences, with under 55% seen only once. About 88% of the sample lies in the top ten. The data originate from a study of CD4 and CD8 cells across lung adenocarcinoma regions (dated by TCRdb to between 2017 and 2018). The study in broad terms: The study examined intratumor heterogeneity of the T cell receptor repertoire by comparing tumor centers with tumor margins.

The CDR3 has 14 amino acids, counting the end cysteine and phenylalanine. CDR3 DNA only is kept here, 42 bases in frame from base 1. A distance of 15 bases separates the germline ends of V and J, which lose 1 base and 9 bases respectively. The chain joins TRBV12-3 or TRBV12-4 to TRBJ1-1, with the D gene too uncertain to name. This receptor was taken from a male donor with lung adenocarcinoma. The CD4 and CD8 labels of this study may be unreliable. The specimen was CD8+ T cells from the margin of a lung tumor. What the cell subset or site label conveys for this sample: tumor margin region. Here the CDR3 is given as CASSLVIGGGKAFF. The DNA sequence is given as TGTGCCAGCAGTTTAGTAATCGGCGGTGGTAAAGCTTTCTTT.